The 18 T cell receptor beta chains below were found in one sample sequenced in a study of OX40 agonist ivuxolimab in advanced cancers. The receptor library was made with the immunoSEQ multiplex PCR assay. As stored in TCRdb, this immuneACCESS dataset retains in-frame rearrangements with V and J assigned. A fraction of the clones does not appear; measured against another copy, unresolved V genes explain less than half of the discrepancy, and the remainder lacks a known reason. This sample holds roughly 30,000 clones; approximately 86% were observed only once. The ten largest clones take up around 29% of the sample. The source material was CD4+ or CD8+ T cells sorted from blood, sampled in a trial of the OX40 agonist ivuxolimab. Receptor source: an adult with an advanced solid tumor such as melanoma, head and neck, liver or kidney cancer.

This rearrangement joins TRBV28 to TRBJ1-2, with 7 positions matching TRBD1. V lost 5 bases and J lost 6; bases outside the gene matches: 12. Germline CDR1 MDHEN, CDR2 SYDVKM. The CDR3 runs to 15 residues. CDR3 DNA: TGTGCCAGCAGTCCGACCCCTAGACAGGGCGATGGCTACACCTTC. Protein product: CASSPTPRQGDGYTF.

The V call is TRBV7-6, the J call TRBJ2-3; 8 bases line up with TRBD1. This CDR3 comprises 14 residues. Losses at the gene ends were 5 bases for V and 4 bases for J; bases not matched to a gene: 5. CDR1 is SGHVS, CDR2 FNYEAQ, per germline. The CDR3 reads CASSQRTGPDTQYF. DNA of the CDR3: TGTGCCAGCAGCCAACGGACAGGGCCAGATACGCAGTATTTT. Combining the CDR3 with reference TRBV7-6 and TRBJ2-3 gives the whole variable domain GAGVSQSPRYKVTKRGQDVALRCDPISGHVSLYWYRQALGQGPEFLTYFNYEAQQDKSGLPNDRFSAERPEGSISTLTIQRTEQRDSAMYRCASSQRTGPDTQYFGPGTRLTVL.

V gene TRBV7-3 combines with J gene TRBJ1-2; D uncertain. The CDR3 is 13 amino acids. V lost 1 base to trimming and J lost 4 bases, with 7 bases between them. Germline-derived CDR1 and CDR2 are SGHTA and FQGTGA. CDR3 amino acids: CASSLSPSYGYTF. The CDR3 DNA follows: TGTGCCAGCAGCTTAAGTCCTAGCTATGGCTACACCTTC. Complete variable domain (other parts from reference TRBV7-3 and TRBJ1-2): GAGVSQTPSNKVTEKGKYVELRCDPISGHTALYWYRQSLGQGPEFLIYFQGTGAADDSGLPNDRFFAVRPEGSVSTLKIQRTERGDSAVYLCASSLSPSYGYTFGSGTRLTVV.

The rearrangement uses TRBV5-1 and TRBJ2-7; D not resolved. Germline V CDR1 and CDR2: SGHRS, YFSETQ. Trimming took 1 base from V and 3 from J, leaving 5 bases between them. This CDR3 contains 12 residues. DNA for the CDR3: TGCGCCAGCAGCTTGACTGGCTACGAGCAGTACTTC. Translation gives CASSLTGYEQYF.

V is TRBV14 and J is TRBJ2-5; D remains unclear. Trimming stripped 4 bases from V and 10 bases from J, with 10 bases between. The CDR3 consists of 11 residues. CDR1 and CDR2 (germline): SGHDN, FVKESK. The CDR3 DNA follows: TGTGCCAGCAGCCCAGGTTTGGACCAGTACTTC. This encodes CASSPGLDQYF. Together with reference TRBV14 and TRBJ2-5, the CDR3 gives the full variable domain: EAGVTQFPSHSVIEKGQTVTLRCDPISGHDNLYWYRRVMGKEIKFLLHFVKESKQDESGMPNNRFLAERTGGTYSTLKVQPAELEDSGVYFCASSPGLDQYFGPGTRLLVL.

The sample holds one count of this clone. In nucleotides, the CDR3 is TGTGCCAGCAGCGTAGATTTTGGCAGCCCCGGGAGCACCTTC. Encoded protein: CASSVDFGSPGSTF. The chain employs TRBV9 and TRBJ1-2; D ambiguous. This CDR3 contains 14 residues. Germline V gene lookup returns CDR1 SGDLS and CDR2 YYNGEE. With 0 bases removed from V and 13 bases from J, the gap between germline ends came to 19 bases.

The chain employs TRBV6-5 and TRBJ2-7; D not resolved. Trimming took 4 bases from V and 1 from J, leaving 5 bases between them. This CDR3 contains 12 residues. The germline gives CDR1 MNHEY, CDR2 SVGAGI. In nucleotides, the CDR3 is TGTGCCAGCAGTTCCAGATCCTACGAGCAGTACTTC. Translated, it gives CASSSRSYEQYF.

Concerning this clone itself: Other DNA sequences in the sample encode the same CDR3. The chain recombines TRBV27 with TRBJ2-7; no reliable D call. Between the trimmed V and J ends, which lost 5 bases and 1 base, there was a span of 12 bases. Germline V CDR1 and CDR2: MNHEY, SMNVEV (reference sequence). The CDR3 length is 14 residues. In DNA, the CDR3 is TGTGCCAGCAGTCCCCTCCGTCTTTCCTACGAGCAGTACTTC. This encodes CASSPLRLSYEQYF.

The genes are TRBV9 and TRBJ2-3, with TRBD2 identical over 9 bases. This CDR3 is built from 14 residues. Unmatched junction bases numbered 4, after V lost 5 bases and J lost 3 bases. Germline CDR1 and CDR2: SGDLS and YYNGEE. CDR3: CASSSGSRTDTQYF. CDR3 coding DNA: TGTGCCAGCAGTAGCGGGAGTCGGACAGATACGCAGTATTTT.

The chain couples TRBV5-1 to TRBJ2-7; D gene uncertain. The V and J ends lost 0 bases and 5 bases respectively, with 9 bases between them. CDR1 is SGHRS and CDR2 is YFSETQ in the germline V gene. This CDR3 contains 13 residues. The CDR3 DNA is TGCGCCAGCAGCTTGGGGTCAGTGAACGAGCAGTACTTC. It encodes CASSLGSVNEQYF.

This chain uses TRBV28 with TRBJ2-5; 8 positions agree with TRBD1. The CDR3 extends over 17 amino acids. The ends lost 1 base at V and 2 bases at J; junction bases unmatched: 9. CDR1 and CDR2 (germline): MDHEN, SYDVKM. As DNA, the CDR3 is TGTGCCAGCAGTTTATTGCGACAGGGGACCCCTCAAGAGACCCAGTACTTC. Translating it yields CASSLLRQGTPQETQYF.

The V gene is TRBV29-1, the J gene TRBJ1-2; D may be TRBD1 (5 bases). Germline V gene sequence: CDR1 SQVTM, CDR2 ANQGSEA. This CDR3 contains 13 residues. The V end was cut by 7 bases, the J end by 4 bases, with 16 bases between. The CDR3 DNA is TGCAGCGCCCCGACCGGGACGATCTATGGCTACACCTTC. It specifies CSAPTGTIYGYTF.

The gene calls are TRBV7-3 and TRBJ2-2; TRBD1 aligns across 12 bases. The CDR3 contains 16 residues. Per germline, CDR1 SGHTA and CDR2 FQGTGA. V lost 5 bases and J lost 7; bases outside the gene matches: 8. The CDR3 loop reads CASSTRDRGLRGELFF. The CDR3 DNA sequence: TGTGCCAGCAGCACCCGGGACAGGGGGCTTCGCGGGGAGCTGTTTTTT. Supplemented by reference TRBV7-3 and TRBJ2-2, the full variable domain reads GAGVSQTPSNKVTEKGKYVELRCDPISGHTALYWYRQSLGQGPEFLIYFQGTGAADDSGLPNDRFFAVRPEGSVSTLKIQRTERGDSAVYLCASSTRDRGLRGELFFGEGSRLTVL.

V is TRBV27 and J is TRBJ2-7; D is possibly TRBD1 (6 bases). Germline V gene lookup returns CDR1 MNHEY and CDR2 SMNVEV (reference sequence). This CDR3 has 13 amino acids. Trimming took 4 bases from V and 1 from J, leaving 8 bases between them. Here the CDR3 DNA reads TGTGCCAGCAGTTACGGACAGTCCTACGAGCAGTACTTC. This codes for CASSYGQSYEQYF.

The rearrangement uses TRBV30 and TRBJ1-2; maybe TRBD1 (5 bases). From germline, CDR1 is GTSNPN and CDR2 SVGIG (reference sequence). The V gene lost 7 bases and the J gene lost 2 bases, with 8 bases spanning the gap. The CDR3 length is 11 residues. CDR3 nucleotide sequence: TGTGCCTTAGGACAAAACTATGGCTACACCTTC. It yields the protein CALGQNYGYTF.

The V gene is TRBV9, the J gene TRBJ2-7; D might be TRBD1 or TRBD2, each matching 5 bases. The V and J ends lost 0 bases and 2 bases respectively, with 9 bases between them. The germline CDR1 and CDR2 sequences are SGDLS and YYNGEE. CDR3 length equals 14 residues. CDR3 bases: TGTGCCAGCAGCGTAGGGGACGCCCCCTACGAGCAGTACTTC. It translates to CASSVGDAPYEQYF.

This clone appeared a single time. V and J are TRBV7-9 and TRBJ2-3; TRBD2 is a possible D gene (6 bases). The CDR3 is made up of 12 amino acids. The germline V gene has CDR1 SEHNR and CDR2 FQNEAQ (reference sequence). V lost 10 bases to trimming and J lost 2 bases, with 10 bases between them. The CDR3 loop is CATEGLTDTQYF. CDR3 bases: TGTGCCACGGAGGGCCTCACAGATACGCAGTATTTT.

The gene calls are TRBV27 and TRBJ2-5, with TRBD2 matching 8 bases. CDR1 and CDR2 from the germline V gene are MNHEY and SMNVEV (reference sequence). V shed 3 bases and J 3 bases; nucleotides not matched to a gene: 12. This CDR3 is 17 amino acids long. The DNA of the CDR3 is TGTGCCAGCAGTTTCCAGCGGGAGTTGATAGGAGAAGAGACCCAGTACTTC. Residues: CASSFQRELIGEETQYF.